The TCR beta chain under discussion was sequenced for a study of blood T cells in healthy people across ages. Whole-study findings and limits: Naive CD4+ cells and diversity were both higher in long-lived donors than in aged donors.

This clonotype was observed at least ten times. Its matching antigen is unknown. V was cut by 0 bases and J by 7 bases, with 10 bases left in between. From germline, CDR1 is SQVTM and CDR2 ANQGSEA. This CDR3 has 12 amino acids. Sample-barcoded 5' priming and a J-beta primer mix drove a second PCR of roughly 7 to 11 cycles. TCRdb analysed the 5' RACE reads with MiXCR anew, one entry per CDR3 protein. The sample records about 800,000 distinct CDR3 sequences, 20% to 30% being singletons. The sample was also linked to a second study, of T cells of mothers and their children.

The chain combines TRBV29-1 with TRBJ2-7; TRBD1 is a possible D gene (5 bases). Sequenced input: blood. This clonotype was obtained from a boy aged 10-17 years in good health. The CDR3 DNA reads TGCAGCGTTGAAGATCAGGGAAAAGAGCAGTACTTC. Translated, it gives CSVEDQGKEQYF.